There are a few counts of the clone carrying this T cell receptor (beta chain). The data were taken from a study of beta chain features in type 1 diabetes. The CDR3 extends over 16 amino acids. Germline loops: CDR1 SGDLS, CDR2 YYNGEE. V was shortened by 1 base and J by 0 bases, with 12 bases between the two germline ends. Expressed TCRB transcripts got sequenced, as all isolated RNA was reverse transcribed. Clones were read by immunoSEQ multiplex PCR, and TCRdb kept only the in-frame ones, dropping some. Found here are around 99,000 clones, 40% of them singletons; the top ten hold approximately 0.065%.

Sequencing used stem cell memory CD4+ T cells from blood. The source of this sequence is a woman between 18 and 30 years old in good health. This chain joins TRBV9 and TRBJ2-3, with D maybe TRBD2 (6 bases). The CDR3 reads CASSVRSGFSTDTQYF. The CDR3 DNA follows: TGTGCCAGCAGCGTAAGAAGCGGGTTTAGCACAGATACGCAGTATTTT.